The 11 T cell receptor beta chains below come from one sample, sequenced in a study of blood T cell repertoires in COVID-19. The assay was immunoSEQ multiplex PCR, and TCRdb's table has in-frame clones only and misses some. This sample has under 250,000 clones, with approximately 82% found just once. Sequencing used peripheral blood. These receptors originate from a woman between 40 and 50 years old with acute or convalescent COVID-19.

A word on this clone: The sample has other DNA sequences that encode this CDR3 too. The chain couples TRBV4-3 to TRBJ2-7; 10 nucleotides match TRBD1. Germline lookup yields CDR1 LGHNA and CDR2 YSLEER. The CDR3 has 14 residues. The V and J ends lost 4 bases and 4 bases, in that order; junction bases with no gene match: 4. The chain's CDR3 is CASSPGQGGYEQYF. The CDR3 nucleotides read TGCGCCAGCAGCCCCGGACAGGGGGGATACGAGCAGTACTTC.

In regard to this clone: One end of the junction varies from germline; a read error may be responsible. J is TRBJ2-7 and V is TRBV12-3 or TRBV12-4; 9 positions agree with TRBD1. The CDR3 is made up of 11 amino acids. The CDR3 DNA sequence: TGTGCCAGCAGTCTCGGGACAGGGTTGAGCTTC. Translating gives CASSLGTGLSF.

In its sample, this clone was seen a few times. The chain combines TRBV19 with TRBJ1-1; TRBD1 might be the D (6 bases). This CDR3 comprises 12 residues. Trimming cost V 9 bases and J 1 base, with 9 bases left between them. Germline V gene sequence: CDR1 LNHDA, CDR2 SQIVND (reference sequence). The CDR3 is CASLTGNTEAFF. DNA for the CDR3: TGTGCCAGCTTGACAGGGAACACTGAAGCTTTCTTT.

The chain combines TRBV7-9 with TRBJ2-5; D is perhaps TRBD2 (6 bases). Between the trimmed V and J ends, which lost 1 base and 5 bases, there was a span of 11 bases. The CDR3 totals 14 residues. Germline assignment: CDR1 SEHNR and CDR2 FQNEAQ (reference sequence). The CDR3 protein is CASSLEAGRETQYF. The DNA for the CDR3 is TGTGCCAGCAGCTTAGAGGCGGGACGGGAGACCCAGTACTTC.

This chain uses TRBV2 with TRBJ2-3; D call uncertain. CDR3 length: 14 amino acids. V gave up 4 bases and J gave up 6 bases, with 14 bases separating them. Germline CDR1 reads SNHLY; CDR2 reads FYNNEI. The CDR3 is CASSVGLGADTQYF. The DNA of the CDR3 is TGTGCCAGCAGTGTTGGCCTAGGCGCTGATACGCAGTATTTT.

The chain employs TRBV18 and TRBJ2-7; D ambiguous. Trimming shortened V by 3 bases and J by 1 base, and 10 bases separated the two germline ends. Germline CDR1 KGHSH, CDR2 LQKENI. The length of the CDR3 is 14 residues. CDR3 region: CASSPEALSYEQYF. CDR3 coding DNA: TGTGCCAGCTCACCGGAAGCGTTGTCCTACGAGCAGTACTTC. The entire variable domain, with the rest obtained from reference TRBV18 and TRBJ2-7, is as follows: NAGVMQNPRHLVRRRGQEARLRCSPMKGHSHVYWYRQLPEEGLKFMVYLQKENIIDESGMPKERFSAEFPKEGPSILRIQQVVRGDSAAYFCASSPEALSYEQYFGPGTRLTVT.

V gene TRBV11-2 combines with J gene TRBJ2-5; D is undetermined. Germline lookup yields CDR1 SGHAT and CDR2 FQNNGV. CDR3 size: 14 residues. Trimming took off 0 bases at V and 6 bases at J, with 11 bases between the two ends. DNA for the CDR3: TGTGCCAGCAGCTTAGATCCCCCTGTAAAGACCCAGTACTTC. This gives the protein CASSLDPPVKTQYF.

The chain carries TRBV19 and TRBJ1-4; no clear D gene. The CDR3 loop spans 17 amino acids. V shed 3 bases and J shed 3 bases, with 17 bases lying between them. The V gene's germline CDR1 is LNHDA and CDR2 SQIVND (reference sequence). The chain's CDR3 is CASSMRSVLQSNEKLFF. The CDR3 DNA is TGTGCCAGTAGTATGCGTAGCGTTCTTCAGTCTAATGAAAAACTGTTTTTT.

The gene calls are TRBV9 and TRBJ1-2; TRBD1 might be the D (6 bases). The germline CDR1 and CDR2 sequences are SGDLS and YYNGEE. The V and J ends lost 3 bases and 8 bases respectively, with 29 bases between them. CDR3 length equals 18 residues. The CDR3 nucleotides are TGTGCCAGCAGCGATGGTCGAAGAACAGGGAAGGGTACTCGCGGCTACACCTTC. This sequence encodes CASSDGRRTGKGTRGYTF.

The V and J genes are TRBV2 and TRBJ2-2, with 7 bases lining up with TRBD2. V shed 6 bases and J 4 bases; nucleotides not matched to a gene: 5. Germline V gene data show CDR1 as SNHLY and CDR2 as FYNNEI. CDR3 length: 14 amino acids. The CDR3 loop is CASRAGVATGELFF. The CDR3 region has the DNA TGTGCCAGCAGGGCGGGAGTTGCCACCGGGGAGCTGTTTTTT.

The chain recombines TRBV4-1 with TRBJ2-7; TRBD2 matches at 12 bases. Germline V lookup: CDR1 MGHRA, CDR2 YSYEKL. This CDR3 is built from 15 residues. The J segment lost 3 bases and the V segment lost 3 bases, leaving 3 bases of the junction unmatched. DNA of the CDR3: TGCGCCAGCAGCCAGCTAGCGGGGGGGTACTACGAGCAGTACTTC. Amino acids: CASSQLAGGYYEQYF.